Below, 17 T cell receptor beta chains from the same sample are listed, as sequenced in a study of blood T cells in healthy people across ages. Next came a second PCR, run for about 7 to 12 cycles, which used a sample-barcoded 5' primer along with a J-beta primer mix. One entry per CDR3 protein, called by TCRdb with MiXCR from the 5' RACE reads. The sample shows about 760,000 distinct CDR3 sequences, around 50% of them seen only once. Sequencing input: blood. These receptors were obtained from a man aged 35 to 55 in good health.

V usage is TRBV29-1 and J usage is TRBJ2-3; D unclear. The CDR3 length is 13 residues. V gave up 3 bases and J gave up 8 bases, with 15 bases separating them. Germline CDR1 and CDR2: SQVTM and ANQGSEA. In DNA, the CDR3 is TGCAGCGTTGAGAGCGACTTGGTGGGTACGCAGTATTTT. Protein sequence: CSVESDLVGTQYF.

DNA of the CDR3: TGCGCCAGCAGCCAGTCGACAGTTGAGGTCTATGGCTACACCTTC. Residues: CASSQSTVEVYGYTF. The gene calls are TRBV4-3 and TRBJ1-2, with a tentative D call TRBD1 (5 bases). Trimming left V 3 bases short and J 4 bases short, with 15 bases between. Germline assignment: CDR1 LGHNA and CDR2 YSLEER. The CDR3 is 15 residues long.

In this sample, this clonotype turned up a few times. V is TRBV7-3 and J is TRBJ2-1; no firm D call. V lost 1 base and J 8 bases, leaving 9 bases between the germline ends. The CDR3 contains 13 residues. Looked up from germline, CDR1 is SGHTA and CDR2 is FQGTGA. The CDR3 reads CASSLSHRYEQFF. CDR3 coding DNA: TGTGCCAGCAGCTTAAGTCACCGGTATGAGCAGTTCTTC.

V usage is TRBV9 and J usage is TRBJ2-3; possibly TRBD1 for D (5 bases). Trimming pared 3 bases from V and 2 bases from J, leaving 16 bases between. CDR1 is SGDLS, CDR2 YYNGEE, per germline. The CDR3 sequence is 16 residues long. The CDR3 reads CASSALRAFNTDTQYF. DNA of the CDR3: TGTGCCAGCAGCGCCCTCAGGGCTTTTAACACAGATACGCAGTATTTT.

In DNA form, the CDR3 reads TGCAGTGCTTCGGATCAGGGGGGGATTTCCAATGAGCGGTACTTC. Amino acids: CSASDQGGISNERYF. The V gene is TRBV20-1, the J gene TRBJ2-5, with D perhaps given as TRBD1 or TRBD2 (7 bases each). The ends were cut back, 5 bases at V and 13 bases at J, with 29 bases in the middle. The CDR3 totals 15 residues. CDR1 is DFQATT and CDR2 is SNEGSKA in the germline V gene (reference sequence).

V and J are TRBV12-3 or TRBV12-4 and TRBJ2-1; 12 bases are a match to TRBD2. CDR3 length equals 17 residues. V trimming: 1 base; J trimming: 7 bases; junction bases outside the gene matches: 8. CDR3 in amino acids: CASSLGTLAGGPNEQFF. CDR3 in DNA: TGTGCCAGCAGTTTAGGGACTCTAGCGGGAGGGCCTAATGAGCAGTTCTTC.

The table lists this clonotype with a few counts. V is TRBV25-1 and J is TRBJ2-7, with D perhaps TRBD1 or TRBD2 (6 bases each). Germline loops: CDR1 MGHDK, CDR2 SYGVNS. Trimming shortened V by 7 bases and J by 2 bases, and 15 bases separated the two germline ends. The CDR3 loop spans 14 amino acids. Here the CDR3 DNA reads TGTGCCAGCACCGGGGGATGGACAGCCTACGAGCAGTACTTC. It codes for CASTGGWTAYEQYF.

V gene TRBV7-2 combines with J gene TRBJ2-7; the match to TRBD1 covers 9 bases. Germline V gene data show CDR1 as SGHTA and CDR2 as FQGNSA. This CDR3 is 15 amino acids long. V lost 4 bases, J lost 5 bases, and 9 bases stayed unmatched. The CDR3 here is CASSSGVQGAHEQYF. The CDR3 region has the DNA TGTGCCAGCAGCTCGGGCGTACAGGGGGCCCACGAGCAGTACTTC.

The gene calls are TRBV6-1 and TRBJ1-2; 8 nucleotides align to TRBD1. The length of the CDR3 is 15 residues. J was trimmed by 6 bases and V by 6 bases; bases with no gene match: 12. Germline values: CDR1 MNHNS, CDR2 SASEGT. CDR3: CASRGTGHSPDGYTF. The CDR3 DNA sequence: TGTGCCAGCAGAGGGACAGGCCACTCGCCCGATGGCTACACCTTC.

V and J are TRBV7-2 and TRBJ1-6; D is unresolved. Germline V gene data show CDR1 as SGHTA and CDR2 as FQGNSA. This CDR3 has 13 amino acids. V was pared by 4 bases and J by 4 bases, with 5 bases between. The CDR3 DNA reads TGTGCCAGCAGCTCGGGTTATAATTCACCCCTCCACTTT. The encoded protein is CASSSGYNSPLHF.

The chain joins TRBV27 to TRBJ1-1; possibly TRBD1 for D (5 bases). Per germline, CDR1 MNHEY and CDR2 SMNVEV (reference sequence). V was trimmed by 5 bases and J by 2 bases, leaving 24 bases between them. The CDR3 covers 18 residues. CDR3 bases: TGTGCCAGCAGTCCTCGCACCTACAGGAGCCCCATAAACACTGAAGCTTTCTTT. It is translated as CASSPRTYRSPINTEAFF.

There are a few counts of this clonotype. This chain uses TRBV9 with TRBJ2-1; 10 nucleotides align to TRBD2. TRBJ2-7 explains the end of the DNA better; the J call may be wrong. The CDR3 spans 16 residues. Germline V gives CDR1 SGDLS, CDR2 YYNGEE. This CDR3 is CASSVRLAGSYNEQYF. CDR3 in DNA: TGTGCCAGCAGCGTCCGACTAGCGGGCTCCTACAATGAGCAGTACTTC.

This clonotype has a handful of counts. The chain joins TRBV29-1 to TRBJ1-5; D ambiguous. V was clipped by 4 bases and J by 3 bases, with 7 bases between them. The CDR3 loop spans 12 amino acids. Germline lookup yields CDR1 SQVTM and CDR2 ANQGSEA. Here the CDR3 reads CSVGAVNQPQHF. CDR3 nucleotides: TGCAGCGTTGGGGCCGTCAATCAGCCCCAGCATTTT.

In its sample, this clonotype was seen a few times. The V call is TRBV25-1, the J call TRBJ1-2, with D possibly TRBD1 on 5 matching bases. The length of the CDR3 is 13 residues. Germline V CDR1 and CDR2: MGHDK, SYGVNS. The V end lost 1 base, the J end lost 4 bases, and 7 bases lay between the germline ends. The CDR3 spells CASSESGSYGYTF. Here the CDR3 DNA reads TGTGCCAGCAGTGAATCAGGGAGCTATGGCTACACCTTC.

The chain employs TRBV2 and TRBJ1-6; D is unresolved. The CDR3 covers 13 residues. The V gene lost 6 bases and the J gene lost 5 bases, with 8 bases spanning the gap. CDR1 and CDR2 from the germline V gene are SNHLY and FYNNEI. The CDR3 loop reads CASSNEDNSPLHF. DNA of the CDR3: TGTGCCAGCAGCAACGAAGATAATTCACCCCTCCACTTT. The complete variable domain, with remaining parts taken from reference TRBV2 and TRBJ1-6, reads EPEVTQTPSHQVTQMGQEVILRCVPISNHLYFYWYRQILGQKVEFLVSFYNNEISEKSEIFDDQFSVERPDGSNFTLKIRSTKLEDSAMYFCASSNEDNSPLHFGNGTRLTVT.

The chain uses TRBV10-3 and TRBJ1-1, with D possibly being TRBD1 (6 bases). The CDR3 totals 14 residues. V was pared by 7 bases and J by 3 bases, with 15 bases between. Germline loops: CDR1 ENHRY, CDR2 SYGVKD. CDR3 protein: CAITLDRSDTEAFF. The CDR3 DNA reads TGTGCCATCACCTTAGACAGGTCGGACACTGAAGCTTTCTTT.

This clonotype was seen repeatedly, ten times or more. V is TRBV9 and J is TRBJ1-6; 8 bases line up with TRBD1. CDR1 is SGDLS, CDR2 YYNGEE, per germline. The CDR3 is made up of 14 amino acids. The ends lost 5 bases at V and 6 bases at J; junction bases unmatched: 4. DNA for the CDR3: TGTGCCAGCAGTCGGGGACAGGTTAATTCACCCCTCCACTTT. It codes for CASSRGQVNSPLHF.